This TCR beta chain was profiled in a study of identifying expanded T cells in peripheral blood. Collection occurred without any documented infections or immune events in donors. About this clone: Antigen: not known.

The method was immunoSEQ multiplex PCR; TCRdb's version includes in-frame clones alone and lacks a portion of them. Among 95,000 to 100,000 clones listed, 70% to 90% were seen once. V lost 1 base and J lost 2, with 12 bases in between. CDR3 size: 15 residues. The germline V gene has CDR1 MDHEN and CDR2 SYDVKM. Study findings and constraints: Technical replicates showed about 1.1 changed clones; approximately 2 weeks approximately 16; four weeks 19.

J is TRBJ2-7 and V is TRBV28, with D perhaps TRBD1 or TRBD2 (6 bases each). This TCR came from a person between 18 and 70 years old in good health. The sequencing sample was made of blood. The CDR3: CASSLLTGAAYEQYF. DNA for the CDR3: TGTGCCAGCAGTTTATTAACGGGGGCGGCCTACGAGCAGTACTTC.